Listed below are T cell receptor beta chains from one sample, sequenced in a study of blood T cells in healthy people across ages. MiXCR was run by TCRdb on the 5' RACE reads, yielding one entry per CDR3 protein. This sample has more than 1,000,000 distinct CDR3 sequences, with roughly a quarter found just once. This sample was shared with a second study, whose subject was T cells of mothers and their children.

Sequences were obtained from blood. The receptors were gathered from a girl under 10 years old in good health. The CDR3 runs from the conserved cysteine through the conserved F or W. D genes are given only for firm matches. Only some rows state a clone size, as once, few, many or a class for expanded clones.

CDR3 DNA: TGTGCCAGCAGCTACCATAGAGGGACTAGCGGGCTAGCGGATACGCAGTATTTT
CDR3 protein: CASSYHRGTSGLADTQYF
clone size: NA
V gene: TRBV7-9
D gene: TRBD2
J gene: TRBJ2-3

CDR3 DNA: TGTGCCAGCAGCGCTAATCCTGGGACAGATCCTTCCTACGAGCAGTACTTC
CDR3 protein: CASSANPGTDPSYEQYF
clone size: few
V gene: TRBV9
D gene: TRBD1
J gene: TRBJ2-7

CDR3 DNA: TGCAGCGTTGGGGTATTTACAGATACGCAGTATTTT
CDR3 protein: CSVGVFTDTQYF
clone size: NA
V gene: TRBV29-1
D gene: NA
J gene: TRBJ2-3

CDR3 DNA: TGTGCCAGCAGCCAAGATCCAGGGCCCGGGGAGACCCAGTACTTC
CDR3 protein: CASSQDPGPGETQYF
clone size: many
V gene: TRBV4-2
D gene: NA
J gene: TRBJ2-5

CDR3 DNA: TGTGCCAGCTCACAAGCCGGCCAGCGGGGCACTGAAGCTTTCTTT
CDR3 protein: CASSQAGQRGTEAFF
clone size: NA
V gene: TRBV18
D gene: NA
J gene: TRBJ1-1

CDR3 DNA: TGTGCCAGCAGGATTTATAGCAATCAGCCCCAGCATTTT
CDR3 protein: CASRIYSNQPQHF
clone size: few
V gene: TRBV6-2/TRBV6-3
D gene: NA
J gene: TRBJ1-5

CDR3 DNA: TGTGCCAGCACCGGCACGGATAATTACGAGCAGTACTTC
CDR3 protein: CASTGTDNYEQYF
clone size: NA
V gene: TRBV3-1
D gene: NA
J gene: TRBJ2-7

CDR3 DNA: TGTGCCAGCAGCTTTATATCCGGGACAGGCGCTGTTATGGGCACAGATACGCAGTATTTT
CDR3 protein: CASSFISGTGAVMGTDTQYF
clone size: NA
V gene: TRBV11-2
D gene: TRBD1
J gene: TRBJ2-3

CDR3 DNA: TGCAGCGCCCTACCCGGGACAGGTATCACTGAAGCTTTCTTT
CDR3 protein: CSALPGTGITEAFF
clone size: few
V gene: TRBV29-1
D gene: TRBD1
J gene: TRBJ1-1

CDR3 DNA: TGTGCCAGCAGCTTAGGGGGCGTGTTCGCTGAAGCTTTCTTT
CDR3 protein: CASSLGGVFAEAFF
clone size: NA
V gene: TRBV5-6
D gene: TRBD1
J gene: TRBJ1-1

CDR3 DNA: TGCGCCAGCAGCTTGAGACTAGCGGGTGCACAAGAGACCCAGTACTTC
CDR3 protein: CASSLRLAGAQETQYF
clone size: few
V gene: TRBV5-1
D gene: TRBD2
J gene: TRBJ2-5

CDR3 DNA: TGTGCCACAGCACCTACTAGCGGGCCCTACAATGAGCAGTTCTTC
CDR3 protein: CATAPTSGPYNEQFF
clone size: NA
V gene: TRBV12-3/TRBV12-4
D gene: TRBD2
J gene: TRBJ2-1

CDR3 DNA: TGTGCCAGCAGCGAGGGGGCTGAAGCTTTCTTT
CDR3 protein: CASSEGAEAFF
clone size: few
V gene: TRBV28
D gene: NA
J gene: TRBJ1-1

CDR3 DNA: TGTGCCAGCATAGGGACGCAGTATTTT
CDR3 protein: CASIGTQYF
clone size: few
V gene: TRBV2
D gene: NA
J gene: TRBJ2-3

CDR3 DNA: TGTGCCAGCAGCTCCCGATTCTCCCGAGCCGGCGGGAGTAATGAGCAGTTCTTC
CDR3 protein: CASSSRFSRAGGSNEQFF
clone size: few
V gene: TRBV7-2
D gene: TRBD2
J gene: TRBJ2-1

CDR3 DNA: TGTGCCAGCAGCCCCCAGGGCGTGAACACTGAAGCTTTCTTT
CDR3 protein: CASSPQGVNTEAFF
clone size: NA
V gene: TRBV7-9
D gene: NA
J gene: TRBJ1-1

CDR3 DNA: TGTGCCAGCAGCCCACAGGGGAGTAATGAGCAGTTCTTC
CDR3 protein: CASSPQGSNEQFF
clone size: few
V gene: TRBV28
D gene: TRBD1
J gene: TRBJ2-1

CDR3 DNA: TGTGCCAGCAGCGAACAGGCTACCTATAATTCACCCCTCCACTTT
CDR3 protein: CASSEQATYNSPLHF
clone size: NA
V gene: TRBV9
D gene: NA
J gene: TRBJ1-6